The 11 T cell receptor beta chains below come from one sample, sequenced in a study of blood T cell repertoires in COVID-19. Sequencing used immunoSEQ multiplex PCR; TCRdb keeps in-frame clones, though not all of them. The sample yields fewer than 30,000 clones, over 75% seen once. Input material: peripheral blood. Receptors originate from a human donor in a cohort sampled during active COVID-19.

The CDR3 DNA is TGTGCCAGCAGCTTAGCACCGGGACTAGCTTCCGCAGATACGCAGTATTTT. Translating gives CASSLAPGLASADTQYF. This chain links TRBV7-2 with TRBJ2-3, with TRBD2 matching 9 bases. V lost 0 bases, J lost 4 bases, and 8 bases stayed unmatched. The CDR3 has 17 amino acids. Per the germline V gene, CDR1 is SGHTA and CDR2 is FQGNSA.

CDR3 in amino acids: CASDSYYNEQFF. The DNA of the CDR3 is TGCGCCAGCGACTCTTACTACAATGAGCAGTTCTTC. The chain is built from TRBV10-1 and TRBJ2-1; D is uncertain. This CDR3 region has 12 residues. V was clipped by 8 bases and J by 3 bases, with 8 bases between them. CDR1 is WNHNN and CDR2 is SYGVQD in the germline V gene (reference sequence).

The chain joins TRBV7-9 to TRBJ2-1; 9 bases line up with TRBD2. The CDR3 length is 18 residues. Germline V gives CDR1 SEHNR, CDR2 FQNEAQ (reference sequence). V shed 0 bases, J shed 5 bases, and the junction held 11 bases outside the gene matches. CDR3 coding DNA: TGTGCCAGCAGCTTAGCGCTATCCGGCGGGGGGGCCCACAATGAGCAGTTCTTC. Protein sequence: CASSLALSGGGAHNEQFF.

The chain couples TRBV9 to TRBJ2-2; perhaps TRBD2 as D (5 bases). Germline CDR1 SGDLS, CDR2 YYNGEE. The CDR3 is made up of 14 amino acids. V gave up 3 bases and J gave up 7 bases, with 13 bases separating them. The CDR3 spells CASSAYVGVGELFF. DNA for the CDR3: TGTGCCAGCAGCGCGTATGTCGGGGTCGGGGAGCTGTTTTTT.

V and J are TRBV4-3 and TRBJ1-1, with a weak D call TRBD1 (5 bases). Germline-derived CDR1 and CDR2 are LGHNA and YSLEER. CDR3 length equals 16 residues. V was clipped by 0 bases and J by 1 base, with 12 bases between them. The CDR3 nucleotides read TGCGCCAGCAGCCAAGATCGGCAGGGATCGAACACTGAAGCTTTCTTT. Translating gives CASSQDRQGSNTEAFF.

The chain is built from TRBV11-2 and TRBJ2-3, with 9 bases that match TRBD2. CDR1 SGHAT and CDR2 FQNNGV come from the germline V gene. With 2 bases clipped from V and 1 base from J, the junction kept 4 bases outside the gene matches. The CDR3 totals 16 residues. The CDR3 is CASSLNLAGRTDTQYF. CDR3 DNA sequence: TGTGCCAGCAGCTTAAACCTAGCGGGACGCACAGATACGCAGTATTTT. The full variable domain, rest sourced from reference TRBV11-2 and TRBJ2-3, is EAGVAQSPRYKIIEKRQSVAFWCNPISGHATLYWYQQILGQGPKLLIQFQNNGVVDDSQLPKDRFSAERLKGVDSTLKIQPAKLEDSAVYLCASSLNLAGRTDTQYFGPGTRLTVL.

This rearrangement joins TRBV11-3 to TRBJ1-6; no definite D call. The CDR3 length is 13 residues. V lost 1 base, J lost 5 bases, and 3 bases lay in between. The germline CDR1 and CDR2 sequences are SGHNT and YENEEA. CDR3 protein: CASSLADNSPLHF. As DNA, the CDR3 is TGTGCCAGCAGCTTAGCCGATAATTCACCCCTCCACTTT.

The rearrangement joins TRBV7-6 to TRBJ1-1; weak D call: TRBD1 (6 bases). The germline gives CDR1 SGHVS, CDR2 FNYEAQ. The CDR3 loop spans 13 amino acids. V was clipped by 1 base and J by 5 bases, with 8 bases between them. CDR3 amino acids: CASSLEGVTEAFF. CDR3 DNA sequence: TGTGCCAGCAGCTTAGAGGGGGTGACTGAAGCTTTCTTT. The full variable domain, completed using reference TRBV7-6 and TRBJ1-1, is GAGVSQSPRYKVTKRGQDVALRCDPISGHVSLYWYRQALGQGPEFLTYFNYEAQQDKSGLPNDRFSAERPEGSISTLTIQRTEQRDSAMYRCASSLEGVTEAFFGQGTRLTVV.

The V gene is TRBV6-5, the J gene TRBJ2-3; a weak D match, TRBD2 (6 bases). The V and J ends lost 2 bases and 3 bases respectively, with 15 bases between them. The germline CDR1 and CDR2 sequences are MNHEY and SVGAGI. This CDR3 has 16 amino acids. CDR3 DNA sequence: TGTGCCAGCAGTTACCGAAGCGGGTGGGGGACAGATACGCAGTATTTT. This encodes CASSYRSGWGTDTQYF.

The chain has TRBV10-3 and TRBJ2-7; maybe TRBD2 (7 bases). The CDR3 sequence is 14 residues long. Germline CDR1 is ENHRY and CDR2 is SYGVKD. V lost 7 bases and J 5 bases, leaving 18 bases between the germline ends. CDR3 sequence reads: CAIKGGQGIHEQYF. CDR3 nucleotide sequence: TGTGCCATCAAGGGGGGGCAGGGAATCCACGAGCAGTACTTC.

The rearrangement uses TRBV27 and TRBJ2-7, with 10 bases identical to TRBD1. From germline, CDR1 is MNHEY and CDR2 SMNVEV (reference sequence). The CDR3 is made up of 14 amino acids. V shed 6 bases, J shed 7 bases, and the junction held 9 bases outside the gene matches. CDR3 DNA sequence: TGTGCCAGCAGGCCTCCGGGACAGGGGTCGGAGCAGTACTTC. Encoded protein: CASRPPGQGSEQYF.